The 10 T cell receptor beta chains presented below share a single source sample, sequenced in a study of identifying expanded T cells in peripheral blood. Method: immunoSEQ multiplex PCR; TCRdb's copy keeps in-frame clones and lacks some. The sample gives approximately 100,000 clones, about 87% of which show up once; around 4.1% is in the top ten. Sequencing was performed on blood. These receptors all stem from a person aged 18-69 years in good health.

This clone was detected only a few times. The rearrangement links TRBV6-4 to TRBJ2-5; 9 bases are shared with TRBD2. The V and J ends lost 3 bases and 1 base, in that order; junction bases with no gene match: 3. CDR3 size: 15 residues. Germline V gene sequence: CDR1 MRHNA, CDR2 SNTAGT. The CDR3 is CASSEKAGGQETQYF. In DNA form, the CDR3 reads TGTGCCAGCAGTGAAAAAGCGGGGGGCCAAGAGACCCAGTACTTC.

V gene TRBV5-4 combines with J gene TRBJ2-5, with 11 bases lining up with TRBD2. The CDR3 is made up of 15 amino acids. Germline assignment: CDR1 SGHNT and CDR2 YYREEE (reference sequence). V was clipped by 4 bases and J by 5 bases; unmatched bases: 7. CDR3 bases: TGTGCCAGCAGCCCTAGCGGGGGGCCCGGGGAGACCCAGTACTTC. Translating it yields CASSPSGGPGETQYF.

The gene calls are TRBV6-1 and TRBJ2-7; TRBD1 matches 10 bases. CDR1 and CDR2 (germline): MNHNS, SASEGT. The CDR3 runs to 13 residues. V lost 7 bases to trimming and J lost 4 bases; unmatched junction nucleotides: 4. The CDR3 DNA follows: TGTGCCAGCACTTGGGACAGGGGTTACGAGCAGTACTTC. It translates to CASTWDRGYEQYF.

The V gene is TRBV7-2, the J gene TRBJ2-5; 14 bases fit TRBD2. The V segment lost 4 bases and the J segment 5 bases; nucleotides outside the gene matches: 9. This CDR3 spans 17 amino acids. The germline CDR1 and CDR2 sequences are SGHTA and FQGNSA. DNA of the CDR3: TGTGCCAGCAGCTCCCGGACTAGCGGGGGGTTAAGGGAGACCCAGTACTTC. Translating gives CASSSRTSGGLRETQYF.

This clone was observed a single time. This chain links TRBV11-2 with TRBJ2-7, with no clear D. The CDR3 contains 14 residues. The V and J ends lost 5 bases and 2 bases respectively, with 13 bases between them. Germline V gives CDR1 SGHAT, CDR2 FQNNGV. CDR3 nucleotide sequence: TGTGCCAGCAGCCTCGTCGGCCAAACCTACGAGCAGTACTTC. Translated: CASSLVGQTYEQYF.

This rearrangement joins TRBV6-1 to TRBJ1-3; D is unresolved. The length of the CDR3 is 15 residues. V dropped 3 bases and J dropped 0 bases, with 9 bases sitting between them. CDR1 and CDR2 from the germline V gene are MNHNS and SASEGT. The CDR3: CASSERATSGNTIYF. Written as DNA, the CDR3 is TGTGCCAGCAGTGAGCGGGCCACCTCTGGAAACACCATATATTTT.

The chain joins TRBV28 to TRBJ2-6, with 7 bases aligning to TRBD1. V trimming: 5 bases; J trimming: 4 bases; junction bases outside the gene matches: 11. The CDR3 has 17 amino acids. CDR1 and CDR2 from the germline V gene are MDHEN and SYDVKM. CDR3 in DNA: TGTGCCAGCAGTGCAGACCTAGGGGGCTCCGGGGCCAACGTCCTGACTTTC. Translating gives CASSADLGGSGANVLTF.

The chain uses TRBV28 and TRBJ1-2, with TRBD1 identical over 9 bases. The CDR3 is made up of 15 amino acids. The V gene's germline CDR1 is MDHEN and CDR2 SYDVKM. V shed 3 bases and J 0 bases; nucleotides not matched to a gene: 2. The CDR3 sequence is CASSFRDRANYGYTF. The DNA of the CDR3 is TGTGCCAGCAGTTTCCGGGACAGGGCTAACTATGGCTACACCTTC.

The gene calls are TRBV28 and TRBJ1-2; 9 bases line up with TRBD1. The CDR3 is made up of 13 amino acids. Germline V gives CDR1 MDHEN, CDR2 SYDVKM. With V trimmed by 7 bases and J by 8 bases, 8 bases remained unmatched. In DNA, the CDR3 is TGTGCCAGCACCCGGGACAGGGTGTCCGGCTACACCTTC. It yields the protein CASTRDRVSGYTF.

This rearrangement joins TRBV7-3 to TRBJ2-5; 8 nucleotides line up with TRBD2. With 2 bases clipped from V and 1 base from J, the junction kept 3 bases outside the gene matches. The germline V gene has CDR1 SGHTA and CDR2 FQGTGA. This CDR3 region has 15 residues. The CDR3 loop is CASSLLAGVQETQYF. CDR3 bases: TGTGCCAGCAGCTTACTAGCGGGTGTCCAAGAGACCCAGTACTTC.